These 12 T cell receptor beta chains were all obtained from the same sample, sequenced in a study of T cell responses to AZD1222 COVID-19 vaccine. TCRdb keeps only in-frame clones here, not all; method: immunoSEQ multiplex PCR. Of about 160,000 clones detected, about 89% appear once; the ten largest clones hold 1.9%. Material: peripheral blood, obtained on day 0 of AZD1222 vaccination. These receptors came from an adult in good health.

This clone was counted a few times. The V gene is TRBV7-9, the J gene TRBJ1-2; TRBD1 matches at 9 bases. The CDR3 consists of 17 residues. CDR1 SEHNR and CDR2 FQNEAQ come from the germline V gene (reference sequence). Trimming at V came to 4 bases and at J to 0 bases, leaving 9 bases not matched to a gene. CDR3 loop: CASSSSGTGLPNYGYTF. The CDR3 DNA is TGTGCCAGCAGCTCATCCGGGACAGGGTTACCTAACTATGGCTACACCTTC.

The chain carries TRBV27 and TRBJ1-2; TRBD1 might be the D (6 bases). V shed 5 bases and J shed 4 bases, with 11 bases lying between them. Germline CDR1 is MNHEY and CDR2 is SMNVEV (reference sequence). The CDR3 consists of 13 residues. The CDR3 here is CASSPRTAYGYTF. CDR3 DNA sequence: TGTGCCAGCAGTCCCCGGACAGCCTATGGCTACACCTTC.

The gene calls are TRBV15 and TRBJ2-7; D possibly matches TRBD1 or TRBD2 (5 bases each). Germline CDR1 reads LNHNV; CDR2 reads YYDKDF (reference sequence). V shed 5 bases and J shed 4 bases, with 18 bases lying between them. This CDR3 spans 15 amino acids. In DNA form, the CDR3 reads TGTGCCACCAGCGGCTGGACCCGAGGGGAATACGAGCAGTACTTC. It specifies CATSGWTRGEYEQYF.

This clone was detected only once. V is TRBV5-4 and J is TRBJ2-7; D is uncertain. The CDR3 length is 14 residues. Germline lookup yields CDR1 SGHNT and CDR2 YYREEE (reference sequence). Trimming left V 5 bases short and J 7 bases short, with 19 bases between. The DNA for the CDR3 is TGTGCCAGCAGGCTGGGCTCCCCGATGATAGAGCAGTACTTC. It specifies CASRLGSPMIEQYF.

Of note for this clone: The identical CDR3 is also encoded by other nucleotide sequences in the sample. The V call is TRBV19, the J call TRBJ1-1; D is perhaps TRBD1 (6 bases). This CDR3 region has 13 residues. CDR1 is LNHDA, CDR2 SQIVND, per germline (reference sequence). With 5 bases removed from V and 4 bases from J, the gap between germline ends came to 11 bases. The CDR3 DNA follows: TGTGCCAGTAGTTTACAGGGAGGCACTGAAGCTTTCTTT. This gives the protein CASSLQGGTEAFF.

This chain joins TRBV5-4 and TRBJ2-1; the D is unclear. The CDR3 spans 12 residues. Trimming removed 1 base from V and 10 bases from J, with 9 bases in between. Germline V gene data show CDR1 as SGHNT and CDR2 as YYREEE (reference sequence). Here the CDR3 DNA reads TGTGCCAGCAGCTTGAACCGGCAAGAGCAGTTCTTC. The encoded protein is CASSLNRQEQFF.

The genes are TRBV24-1 and TRBJ2-7, with 8 nucleotides matching TRBD1. The CDR3 length is 15 residues. The V gene end was trimmed by 2 bases and the J gene end by 3 bases; junction bases not matched to a gene: 5. In germline, CDR1 is KGHDR, CDR2 SFDVKD. The CDR3: CATSDSGGRDYEQYF. As DNA, the CDR3 is TGTGCCACCAGTGATTCAGGGGGCCGCGACTACGAGCAGTACTTC.

This clone was seen a single time. The gene calls are TRBV30 and TRBJ1-1; D remains ambiguous. Germline CDR1 is GTSNPN and CDR2 is SVGIG (reference sequence). V gave up 7 bases and J gave up 4 bases, with 10 bases separating them. The CDR3 length is 11 residues. Written as DNA, the CDR3 is TGTGCCTCCGCGGGCGTCACTGAAGCTTTCTTT. Translating it yields CASAGVTEAFF.

V gene TRBV19 combines with J gene TRBJ1-1; D not certain. The CDR3 loop spans 12 amino acids. V was pared by 0 bases and J by 7 bases, with 6 bases between. Germline assignment: CDR1 LNHDA and CDR2 SQIVND (reference sequence). The DNA for the CDR3 is TGTGCCAGTAGTATAGATGCCGATGAAGCTTTCTTT. The encoded protein is CASSIDADEAFF.

The chain employs TRBV18 and TRBJ1-6; 8 nucleotides align to TRBD1. Germline CDR1 is KGHSH and CDR2 is LQKENI. J gave up 11 bases and V 3 bases, and 0 bases lay outside the gene matches. This CDR3 has 12 residues. CDR3 coding DNA: TGTGCCAGCTCACCGGACAGGGCACCCCTCCACTTT. This sequence encodes CASSPDRAPLHF.

This clone was counted once. The chain links TRBV14 to TRBJ1-5; D unclear. Germline lookup yields CDR1 SGHDN and CDR2 FVKESK. The CDR3 contains 13 residues. V was pared by 2 bases and J by 4 bases, with 6 bases between. CDR3 in DNA: TGTGCCAGCAGCCAACAGGTTAATCAGCCCCAGCATTTT. As protein: CASSQQVNQPQHF.

This clone was recorded only once. The chain employs TRBV5-6 and TRBJ1-1; D might be TRBD1 (6 bases). V lost 3 bases, J lost 1 base, and 10 bases lay in between. The CDR3 totals 14 residues. Germline V CDR1 and CDR2: SGHDT, YYEEEE. The CDR3 DNA reads TGTGCCAGCAGCTCCCGGGACAAGAACACTGAAGCTTTCTTT. Amino acids: CASSSRDKNTEAFF.